Listed below are T cell receptor beta chains from one sample, sequenced in a study of T cells in Graves' hyperthyroidism and ophthalmopathy. Via MiXCR, TCRdb re-called the multiplex PCR reads, giving one row per CDR3 protein. Of roughly 720,000 distinct CDR3 sequences in the sample, 17% were seen once. The sequenced sample consisted of blood. The receptors stem from a man aged 50 to 60 with Graves' hyperthyroidism. Each CDR3 is given with its conserved first and last residue. Fields, in order: V gene, D gene, J gene, clone size, CDR3 protein, CDR3 DNA. A D gene is named only where the DNA matches it firmly. The size entry is marked missing in some rows and otherwise reads once, few, many or a size class.

TRBV10-3	NA	TRBJ2-2	NA	CAISESKGELFF	TGTGCCATCAGTGAGTCGAAAGGGGAGCTGTTTTTT
TRBV12-3/TRBV12-4	NA	TRBJ2-1	NA	CASRAPGVPGHNEQFF	TGTGCCAGCAGGGCGCCGGGGGTGCCTGGGCACAATGAGCAGTTCTTC
TRBV6-5	NA	TRBJ2-2	NA	CASSYSIRGRVF	TGTGCCAGCAGTTACTCGATCCGGGGGCGGGTTTTT
TRBV30	NA	TRBJ2-1	few	CAWTDYNEQFF	TGTGCCTGGACAGACTACAATGAGCAGTTCTTC
TRBV3-1	NA	TRBJ1-6	few	CASSLQGEGRSYNSPLHF	TGTGCCAGCAGCCTACAGGGTGAAGGTCGCTCCTATAATTCACCCCTCCACTTT
TRBV7-9	NA	TRBJ1-1	many	CASSHNRLTGLTEAFF	TGTGCCAGCAGCCACAACCGCCTGACAGGACTAACTGAAGCTTTCTTT
TRBV7-6	NA	TRBJ2-7	few	CASSSDLNPYEQYF	TGTGCCAGCAGCTCTGACTTGAATCCCTACGAGCAGTACTTC
TRBV28	TRBD2	TRBJ2-7	many	CASSLRLAGNYEQYF	TGTGCCAGCAGTTTGAGACTAGCGGGAAACTACGAGCAGTACTTC
TRBV2	TRBD2	TRBJ2-3	many	CASRGRLAVNTDTQYF	TGTGCCAGCAGGGGACGCCTAGCGGTTAACACAGATACGCAGTATTTT
TRBV20-1	NA	TRBJ2-1	many	CSARDPGYSYNEQFF	TGCAGTGCTAGAGATCCAGGCTACTCCTACAATGAGCAGTTCTTC
TRBV20-1	NA	TRBJ2-3	many	CSARPGGRGDTQYF	TGCAGTGCTAGACCTGGAGGGAGGGGGGATACGCAGTATTTT
TRBV30	NA	TRBJ2-1	few	CAWTSRGASAYNEQFF	TGTGCCTGGACCTCCCGTGGGGCTAGCGCCTACAATGAGCAGTTCTTC
TRBV7-2	NA	TRBJ1-1	many	CASSSGFLTEAFF	TGTGCCAGCAGCTCAGGATTTCTCACTGAAGCTTTCTTT
TRBV6-1	TRBD1	TRBJ2-2	many	CASRGTVRHTGELFF	TGTGCCAGCAGGGGGACAGTAAGGCACACCGGGGAGCTGTTTTTT
TRBV5-4	TRBD1	TRBJ1-5	NA	CASSPTGVMNQPQHF	TGTGCCAGCAGCCCGACAGGGGTTATGAATCAGCCCCAGCATTTT
TRBV28	NA	TRBJ1-5	NA	CASSYEGNQSQHF	TGTGCCAGCAGTTATGAGGGGAATCAGTCCCAGCATTTT
TRBV7-9	TRBD1	TRBJ2-5	many	CASRHNLGQELQETQYF	TGTGCCAGCAGACATAATTTGGGACAGGAGCTCCAAGAGACCCAGTACTTC
TRBV20-1	TRBD1	TRBJ1-5	few	CSARDRVVGNQPQHF	TGCAGTGCTAGGGACAGGGTGGTCGGCAATCAGCCCCAGCATTTT
TRBV5-1	TRBD2	TRBJ2-1	NA	CASSLRTRSSYNEQFF	TGCGCCAGCAGCTTACGGACTAGGAGCTCCTACAATGAGCAGTTCTTC
TRBV19	TRBD1	TRBJ1-1	many	CASSPEPQGGTEAFF	TGTGCCAGTAGTCCAGAACCCCAGGGGGGGACTGAAGCTTTCTTT
TRBV4-1	TRBD1	TRBJ2-1	NA	CASSQEETGYYNEQFF	TGCGCCAGCAGCCAAGAAGAGACAGGGTACTACAATGAGCAGTTCTTC
TRBV7-2	NA	TRBJ2-2	NA	CASSLNSIQNTGELFF	TGTGCCAGCAGCTTAAATTCTATACAAAACACCGGGGAGCTGTTTTTT
TRBV7-2	TRBD1	TRBJ1-5	many	CASSLGTGRQPQHF	TGTGCCAGCAGCTTAGGGACAGGGCGTCAGCCCCAGCATTTT
TRBV28	TRBD1	TRBJ1-1	many	CASSPYRTGGYTEAFF	TGTGCCAGCAGCCCATACCGGACAGGGGGGTACACTGAAGCTTTCTTT
TRBV10-3	TRBD1	TRBJ1-6	many	CAISDTGAQLLHF	TGTGCCATCAGCGACACAGGGGCTCAGCTCCTCCACTTT
TRBV6-2/TRBV6-3	TRBD1	TRBJ1-1	NA	CASSYSGGGNTEAFF	TGTGCCAGCAGTTACTCAGGGGGCGGGAACACTGAAGCTTTCTTT
TRBV28	NA	TRBJ1-1	many	CASSPHNYEAFF	TGTGCCAGCAGTCCGCACAACTATGAAGCTTTCTTT
TRBV6-1	NA	TRBJ2-1	few	CASSEQGFDEQFF	TGTGCCAGCAGTGAGCAGGGTTTCGATGAGCAGTTCTTC
TRBV6-1	NA	TRBJ1-4	NA	CASIDTGYLREKLFF	TGTGCCAGCATTGACACAGGGTACTTACGTGAAAAACTGTTTTTT
TRBV11-2	NA	TRBJ2-7	few	CASSSSQDSYEQYF	TGTGCCAGCAGCTCTAGCCAGGATTCCTACGAGCAGTACTTC
TRBV20-1	TRBD2	TRBJ2-2	NA	CSARNSGSYTGELFF	TGCAGTGCTAGGAATAGCGGGAGTTACACCGGGGAGCTGTTTTTT
TRBV6-1	TRBD2	TRBJ2-2	NA	CASSETSGRATRGELFF	TGTGCCAGCAGTGAGACTAGCGGGAGGGCCACTCGCGGGGAGCTGTTTTTT
TRBV10-3	TRBD2	TRBJ2-3	many	CAISVLGSGRTTDTQYF	TGTGCCATCAGTGTTTTGGGTAGCGGGAGGACCACAGATACGCAGTATTTT
TRBV6-1	NA	TRBJ1-4	few	CASSDSTTNEKLFF	TGTGCCAGCAGCGACAGTACAACTAATGAAAAACTGTTTTTT
TRBV7-9	NA	TRBJ1-4	NA	CASSLAVGVEKLFF	TGTGCCAGCAGCTTAGCCGTCGGGGTGGAAAAACTGTTTTTT
TRBV18	NA	TRBJ2-7	many	CASSPPKPGTGPKEQYF	TGTGCCAGCTCACCACCCAAGCCCGGGACTGGCCCTAAGGAGCAGTACTTC
TRBV28	NA	TRBJ2-2	many	CASSLEGGKNTGELFF	TGTGCCAGCAGTTTAGAAGGGGGGAAGAACACCGGGGAGCTGTTTTTT
TRBV7-2	TRBD1	TRBJ1-2	many	CASSFIGQGAQGCGYTF	TGTGCCAGCAGCTTCATTGGGCAGGGGGCGCAGGGGTGTGGCTACACCTTC
TRBV6-1	NA	TRBJ2-5	few	CASNGTPPVETQYF	TGTGCCAGCAACGGGACACCCCCCGTCGAGACCCAGTACTTC
TRBV12-3/TRBV12-4	TRBD2	TRBJ2-6	many	CATRLAGAASGANVLTF	TGTGCCACTAGGCTAGCGGGAGCTGCCTCCGGGGCCAACGTCCTGACTTTC
TRBV6-2/TRBV6-3	TRBD1	TRBJ2-5	NA	CASRSTGGETQYF	TGTGCCAGCAGATCGACAGGGGGAGAGACCCAGTACTTC
TRBV29-1	NA	TRBJ1-1	NA	CSVVPTGPEAFF	TGCAGCGTTGTCCCGACAGGCCCAGAAGCTTTCTTT
TRBV4-1	TRBD1	TRBJ2-7	NA	CASSHLASSRDRGLQGLYEQYF	TGCGCCAGCAGCCATCTAGCTTCATCCCGGGACAGGGGGCTACAGGGACTCTACGAGCAGTACTTC
TRBV18	NA	TRBJ1-1	many	CASSPWGVEAFF	TGTGCCAGCTCACCTTGGGGGGTCGAAGCTTTCTTT
TRBV28	NA	TRBJ1-4	many	CASSPQGGHEKLFF	TGTGCCAGCAGTCCACAGGGAGGACATGAAAAACTGTTTTTT
TRBV24-1	NA	TRBJ2-2	many	CATSEGLGRGDTGELFF	TGTGCCACCAGTGAGGGCCTGGGCCGCGGGGACACCGGGGAGCTGTTTTTT
TRBV28	NA	TRBJ2-1	many	CASRLSPGNEQFF	TGTGCCAGCAGGCTTTCTCCGGGGAATGAGCAGTTCTTC
TRBV7-8	NA	TRBJ2-2	few	CASSPPAGLTGELFF	TGTGCCAGCAGCCCCCCCGCGGGGCTCACCGGGGAGCTGTTTTTT
TRBV5-1	TRBD1	TRBJ1-1	many	CASSVDRGGMNTEAFF	TGCGCCAGCAGCGTCGACAGGGGCGGGATGAACACTGAAGCTTTCTTT
TRBV20-1	TRBD1	TRBJ2-3	many	CSAPDRGGTDTQYF	TGCAGTGCCCCGGACAGGGGGGGGACAGATACGCAGTATTTT